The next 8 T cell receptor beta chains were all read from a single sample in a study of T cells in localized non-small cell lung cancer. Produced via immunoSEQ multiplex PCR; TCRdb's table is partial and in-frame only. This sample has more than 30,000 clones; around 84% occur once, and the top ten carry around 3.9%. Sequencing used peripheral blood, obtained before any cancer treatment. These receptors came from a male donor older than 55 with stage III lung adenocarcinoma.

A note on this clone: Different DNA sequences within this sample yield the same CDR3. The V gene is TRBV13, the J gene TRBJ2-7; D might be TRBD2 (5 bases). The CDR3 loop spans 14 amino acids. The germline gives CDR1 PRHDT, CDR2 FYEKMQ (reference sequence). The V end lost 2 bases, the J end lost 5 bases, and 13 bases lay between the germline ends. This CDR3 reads CASSLQLAVNEQYF. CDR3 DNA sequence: TGTGCCAGCAGCTTACAGCTAGCAGTGAACGAGCAGTACTTC.

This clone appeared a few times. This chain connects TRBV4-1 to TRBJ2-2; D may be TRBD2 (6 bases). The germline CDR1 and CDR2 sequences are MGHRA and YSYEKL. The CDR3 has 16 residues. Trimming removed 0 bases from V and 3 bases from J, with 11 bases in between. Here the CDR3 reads CASSQDGSGYTGELFF. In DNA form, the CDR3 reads TGCGCCAGCAGCCAAGACGGAAGCGGGTACACCGGGGAGCTGTTTTTT.

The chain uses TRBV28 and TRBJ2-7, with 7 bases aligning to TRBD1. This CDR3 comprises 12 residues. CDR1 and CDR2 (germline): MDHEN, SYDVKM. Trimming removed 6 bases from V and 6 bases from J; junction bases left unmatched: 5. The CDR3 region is CASRDRFREQYF. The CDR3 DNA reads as TGTGCCAGCAGGGACAGGTTTCGCGAGCAGTACTTC. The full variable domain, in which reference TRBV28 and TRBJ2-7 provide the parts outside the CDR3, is DVKVTQSSRYLVKRTGEKVFLECVQDMDHENMFWYRQDPGLGLRLIYFSYDVKMKEKGDIPEGYSVSREKKERFSLILESASTNQTSMYLCASRDRFREQYFGPGTRLTVT.

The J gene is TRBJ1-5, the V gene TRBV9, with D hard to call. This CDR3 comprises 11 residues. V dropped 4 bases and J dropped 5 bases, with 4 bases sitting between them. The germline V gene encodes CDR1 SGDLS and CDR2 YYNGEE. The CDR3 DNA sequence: TGTGCCAGCAGCTTCGATCAGCCCCAGCATTTT. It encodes CASSFDQPQHF. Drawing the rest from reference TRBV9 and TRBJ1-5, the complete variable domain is DSGVTQTPKHLITATGQRVTLRCSPRSGDLSVYWYQQSLDQGLQFLIQYYNGEERAKGNILERFSAQQFPDLHSELNLSSLELGDSALYFCASSFDQPQHFGDGTRLSIL.

The CDR3 DNA reads TGTGCCGTGGGACAGTCTTCCTACGAGCAGTACTTC. It yields the protein CAVGQSSYEQYF. This chain links TRBV10-3 with TRBJ2-7; 7 bases are shared with TRBD1. The CDR3 sequence is 12 residues long. The trim removed 11 bases at V and 1 base at J, leaving 5 bases unmatched. From germline, CDR1 is ENHRY and CDR2 SYGVKD.

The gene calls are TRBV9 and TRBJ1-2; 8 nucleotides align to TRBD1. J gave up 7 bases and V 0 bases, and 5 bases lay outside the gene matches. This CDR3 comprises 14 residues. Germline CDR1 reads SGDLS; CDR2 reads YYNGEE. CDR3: CASSVGGQGGGYTF. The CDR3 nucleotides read TGTGCCAGCAGCGTAGGTGGACAGGGAGGTGGCTACACCTTC.

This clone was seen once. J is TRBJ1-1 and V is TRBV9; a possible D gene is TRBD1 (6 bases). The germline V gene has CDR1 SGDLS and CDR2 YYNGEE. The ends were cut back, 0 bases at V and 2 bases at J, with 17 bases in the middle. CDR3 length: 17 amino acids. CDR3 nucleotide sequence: TGTGCCAGCAGCGTAGCTGCCAGGGGACTCATTAACACTGAAGCTTTCTTT. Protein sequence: CASSVAARGLINTEAFF.

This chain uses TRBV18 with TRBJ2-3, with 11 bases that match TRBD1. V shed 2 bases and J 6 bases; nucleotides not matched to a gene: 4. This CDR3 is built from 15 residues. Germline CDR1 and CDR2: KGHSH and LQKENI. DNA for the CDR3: TGTGCCAGCTCACCAGGGACAGGGGGATTCGATACGCAGTATTTT. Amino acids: CASSPGTGGFDTQYF. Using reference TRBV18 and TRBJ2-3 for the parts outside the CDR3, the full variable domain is NAGVMQNPRHLVRRRGQEARLRCSPMKGHSHVYWYRQLPEEGLKFMVYLQKENIIDESGMPKERFSAEFPKEGPSILRIQQVVRGDSAAYFCASSPGTGGFDTQYFGPGTRLTVL.